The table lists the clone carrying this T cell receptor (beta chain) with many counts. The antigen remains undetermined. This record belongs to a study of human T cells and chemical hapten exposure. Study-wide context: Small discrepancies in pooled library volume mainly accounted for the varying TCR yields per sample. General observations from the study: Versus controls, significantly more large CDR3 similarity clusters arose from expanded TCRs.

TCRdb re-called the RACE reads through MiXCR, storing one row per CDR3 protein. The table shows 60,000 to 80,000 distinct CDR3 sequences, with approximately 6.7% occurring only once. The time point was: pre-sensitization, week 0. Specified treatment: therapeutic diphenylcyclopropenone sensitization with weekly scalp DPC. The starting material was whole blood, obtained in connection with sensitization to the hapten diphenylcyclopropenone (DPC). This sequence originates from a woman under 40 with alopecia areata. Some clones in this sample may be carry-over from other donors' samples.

In nucleotides, the CDR3 is TGTGCCAGCAGTACGAACACTGAAGCTTTCTTT. Its protein product is CASSTNTEAFF. The chain couples TRBV6-5 to TRBJ1-1; D remains ambiguous. The CDR3 spans 11 residues. The V end lost 5 bases, the J end lost 1 base, and 2 bases lay between the germline ends. CDR1 MNHEY and CDR2 SVGAGI come from the germline V gene.